The rows below give T cell receptor beta chains drawn from one sample of a study of shared clonotypes between healthy human individuals. Sequencing used immunoSEQ multiplex PCR; TCRdb keeps in-frame clones, though not all of them. The data hold 550,000 to 650,000 clones, with roughly 95% observed a single time. The sequenced sample consisted of naive CD8+ T cells sorted from blood. These receptors originate from a woman in her twenties or thirties in good health. The CDR3 runs from the conserved cysteine through the conserved F or W. The D gene is left open where the match is weak. Some rows have no size entry. The others give once, few or many, or a class for an expanded clone.

length	size	D	V	J	CDR3	DNA
14	.	TRBD2	TRBV28	TRBJ2-5	CASRLAGGEETQYF	TGTGCCAGCAGACTAGCGGGAGGGGAAGAGACCCAGTACTTC
16	.	.	TRBV4-1	TRBJ2-7	CASSHEGRDRSYEQYF	TGCGCCAGCAGCCATGAAGGACGGGACCGTTCCTACGAGCAGTACTTC
15	.	TRBD1	TRBV2	TRBJ2-7	CASGGLPGQGYEQYF	TGTGCCAGCGGCGGACTCCCGGGACAGGGCTACGAGCAGTACTTC
15	.	.	TRBV4-1	TRBJ1-3	CASSHQYRSGNTIYF	TGCGCCAGCAGCCACCAGTACAGGTCTGGAAACACCATATATTTT
15	.	TRBD1	TRBV2	TRBJ1-1	CASRDGQVLNTEAFF	TGTGCCAGCAGGGACGGACAGGTGCTGAACACTGAAGCTTTCTTT
14	.	TRBD1	TRBV4-1	TRBJ1-1	CASSPTGENTEAFF	TGCGCCAGCAGCCCGACAGGGGAGAACACTGAAGCTTTCTTT
14	.	.	TRBV28	TRBJ2-7	CASRDARSGYEQYF	TGTGCCAGCAGGGACGCAAGGTCCGGATACGAGCAGTACTTC
14	once	.	TRBV6-5	TRBJ2-7	CASSYSKSLYEQYF	TGTGCCAGCAGTTACTCGAAATCCCTCTACGAGCAGTACTTC
15	once	TRBD1	TRBV19	TRBJ2-7	CASRNRDRGEYEQYF	TGTGCCAGTAGGAACCGGGACAGGGGGGAATACGAGCAGTACTTC
16	.	TRBD2	TRBV4-2	TRBJ2-7	CASSQARLAGLYEQYF	TGTGCCAGCAGCCAAGCGAGGCTAGCGGGCCTCTACGAGCAGTACTTC